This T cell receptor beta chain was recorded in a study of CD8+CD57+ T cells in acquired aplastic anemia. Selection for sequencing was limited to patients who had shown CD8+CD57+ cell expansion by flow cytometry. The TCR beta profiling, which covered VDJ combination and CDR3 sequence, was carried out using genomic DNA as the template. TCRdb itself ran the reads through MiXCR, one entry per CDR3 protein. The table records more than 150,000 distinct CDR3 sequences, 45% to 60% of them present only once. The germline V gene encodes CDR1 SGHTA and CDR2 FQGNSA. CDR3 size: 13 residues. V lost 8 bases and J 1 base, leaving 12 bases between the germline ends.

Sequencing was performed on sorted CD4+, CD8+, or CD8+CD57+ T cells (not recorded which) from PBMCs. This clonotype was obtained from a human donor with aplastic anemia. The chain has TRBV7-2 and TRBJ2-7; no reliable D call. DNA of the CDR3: TGTGCCAGCCGTGAAAGTTTGTCCTACGAGCAGTACTTC. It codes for CASRESLSYEQYF.